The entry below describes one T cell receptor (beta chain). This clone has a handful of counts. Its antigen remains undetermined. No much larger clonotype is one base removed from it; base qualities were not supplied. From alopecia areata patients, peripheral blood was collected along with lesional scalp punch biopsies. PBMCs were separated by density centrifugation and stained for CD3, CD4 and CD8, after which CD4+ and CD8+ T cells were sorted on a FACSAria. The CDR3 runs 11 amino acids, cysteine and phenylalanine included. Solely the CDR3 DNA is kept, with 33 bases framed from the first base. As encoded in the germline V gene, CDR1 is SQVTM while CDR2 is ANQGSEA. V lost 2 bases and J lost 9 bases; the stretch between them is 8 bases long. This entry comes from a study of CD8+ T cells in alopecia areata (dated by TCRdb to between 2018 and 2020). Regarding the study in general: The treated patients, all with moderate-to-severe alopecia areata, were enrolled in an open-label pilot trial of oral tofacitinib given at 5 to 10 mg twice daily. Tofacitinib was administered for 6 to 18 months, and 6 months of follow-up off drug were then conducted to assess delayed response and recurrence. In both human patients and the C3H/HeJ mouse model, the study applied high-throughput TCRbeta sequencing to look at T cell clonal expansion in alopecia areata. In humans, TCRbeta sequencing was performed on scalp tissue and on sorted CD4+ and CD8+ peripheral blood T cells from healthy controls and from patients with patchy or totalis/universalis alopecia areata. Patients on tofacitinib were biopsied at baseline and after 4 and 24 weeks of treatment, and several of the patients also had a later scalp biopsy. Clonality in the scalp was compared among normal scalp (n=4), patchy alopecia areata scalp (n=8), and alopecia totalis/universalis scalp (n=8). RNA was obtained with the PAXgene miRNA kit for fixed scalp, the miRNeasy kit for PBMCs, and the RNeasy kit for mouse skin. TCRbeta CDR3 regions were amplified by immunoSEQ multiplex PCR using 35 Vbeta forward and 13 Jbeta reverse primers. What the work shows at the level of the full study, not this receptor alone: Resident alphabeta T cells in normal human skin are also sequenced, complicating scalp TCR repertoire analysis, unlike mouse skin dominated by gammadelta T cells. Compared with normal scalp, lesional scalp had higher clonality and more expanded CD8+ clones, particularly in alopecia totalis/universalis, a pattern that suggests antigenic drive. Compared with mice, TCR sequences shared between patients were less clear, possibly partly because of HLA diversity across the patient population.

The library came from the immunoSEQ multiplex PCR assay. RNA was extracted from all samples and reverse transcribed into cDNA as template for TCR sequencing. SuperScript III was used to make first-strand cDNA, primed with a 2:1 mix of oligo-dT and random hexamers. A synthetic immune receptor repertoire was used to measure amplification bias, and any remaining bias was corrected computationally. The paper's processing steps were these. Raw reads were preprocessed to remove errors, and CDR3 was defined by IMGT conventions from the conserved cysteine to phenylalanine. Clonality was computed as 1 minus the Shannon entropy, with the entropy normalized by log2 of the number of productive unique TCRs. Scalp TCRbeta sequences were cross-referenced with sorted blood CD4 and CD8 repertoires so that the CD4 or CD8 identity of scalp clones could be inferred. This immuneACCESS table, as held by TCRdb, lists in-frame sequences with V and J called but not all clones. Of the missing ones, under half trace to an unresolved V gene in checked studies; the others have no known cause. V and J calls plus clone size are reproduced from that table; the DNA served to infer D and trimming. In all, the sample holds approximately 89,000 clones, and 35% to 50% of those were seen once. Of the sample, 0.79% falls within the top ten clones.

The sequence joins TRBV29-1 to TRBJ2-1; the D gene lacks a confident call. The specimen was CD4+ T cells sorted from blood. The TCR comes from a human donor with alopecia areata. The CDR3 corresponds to CSVEQSVEQFF. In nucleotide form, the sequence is TGCAGCGTTGAACAGTCGGTTGAGCAGTTCTTC.